These 5 T cell receptor beta chains came from one sample sequenced in a study of CD8 T cells in ankylosing spondylitis. These receptors' antigens are unknown. General observations from the study: Ankylosing spondylitis blood appeared to carry a characteristic TCR beta motif of eight or nine highly homologous variants.

Each CDR3 protein gets one entry after TCRdb re-called the 5' RACE reads with MiXCR. The sample holds approximately 400,000 distinct CDR3 sequences, roughly 17% seen once. The sample was blood, either unsorted or a sorted T cell fraction (not recorded which). These receptors were collected from a male donor with ankylosing spondylitis.

Ten or more counts support this clonotype. V gene TRBV9 combines with J gene TRBJ1-1, with 7 positions matching TRBD1. V dropped 3 bases and J dropped 0; count of bases not matched to a gene: 2. The CDR3 is made up of 14 amino acids. Germline CDR1 is SGDLS and CDR2 is YYNGEE. The CDR3 sequence: CASSGDSMNTEAFF. The CDR3 nucleotides are TGTGCCAGCAGCGGGGACAGCATGAACACTGAAGCTTTCTTT.

The genes are TRBV2 and TRBJ1-2, with D unclear. The CDR3 consists of 16 residues. The germline V gene encodes CDR1 SNHLY and CDR2 FYNNEI. Trimming took 5 bases from V and 6 from J, leaving 22 bases between them. The CDR3, as DNA: TGTGCCAGCAGTCTCACCACAGAGGGCGGAATGCATGGCTACACCTTC. As protein: CASSLTTEGGMHGYTF.

This clonotype turned up a few times. The rearrangement joins TRBV5-1 to TRBJ2-7; perhaps TRBD1 as D (8 bases). The CDR3 runs to 14 residues. Germline V CDR1 and CDR2: SGHRS, YFSETQ. Trimming shortened V by 4 bases and J by 6 bases, and 17 bases separated the two germline ends. The CDR3 nucleotides are TGCGCCAGCAGCACCCGACAGGGGAGGGGCGAGCAGTACTTC. Translated: CASSTRQGRGEQYF. Combining the CDR3 with reference TRBV5-1 and TRBJ2-7 gives the whole variable domain KAGVTQTPRYLIKTRGQQVTLSCSPISGHRSVSWYQQTPGQGLQFLFEYFSETQRNKGNFPGRFSGRQFSNSRSEMNVSTLELGDSALYLCASSTRQGRGEQYFGPGTRLTVT.

There are a few counts of this clonotype. The chain joins TRBV12-3 or TRBV12-4 to TRBJ1-1, with D perhaps TRBD1 (5 bases). Trimming took 6 bases from V and 10 from J, leaving 21 bases between them. The CDR3 totals 14 residues. The CDR3 protein is CASSKTREGILAFF. CDR3 DNA sequence: TGTGCCAGCAGCAAAACCAGGGAGGGGATTTTAGCTTTCTTT.

The V gene is TRBV7-2, the J gene TRBJ2-7; weak D call: TRBD2 (5 bases). CDR1 and CDR2 (germline): SGHTA, FQGNSA. Trimming shortened V by 1 base and J by 0 bases, and 10 bases separated the two germline ends. This CDR3 has 15 residues. The CDR3 reads CASSLGRGISYEQYF. The CDR3 bases are TGTGCCAGCAGCTTAGGTAGAGGGATCTCCTACGAGCAGTACTTC.